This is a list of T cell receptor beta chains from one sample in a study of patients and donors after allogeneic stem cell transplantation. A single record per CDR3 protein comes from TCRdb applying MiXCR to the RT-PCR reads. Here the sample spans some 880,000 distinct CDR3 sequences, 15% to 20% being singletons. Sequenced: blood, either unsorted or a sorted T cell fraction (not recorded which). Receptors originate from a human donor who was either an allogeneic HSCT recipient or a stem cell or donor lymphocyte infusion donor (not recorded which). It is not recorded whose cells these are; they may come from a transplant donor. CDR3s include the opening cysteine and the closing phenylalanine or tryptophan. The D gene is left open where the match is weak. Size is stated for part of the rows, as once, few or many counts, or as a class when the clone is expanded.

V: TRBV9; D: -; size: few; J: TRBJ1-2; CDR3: CASSVGTLGQPNYGYTF; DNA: TGTGCCAGCAGCGTAGGGACACTGGGCCAACCTAACTATGGCTACACCTTC
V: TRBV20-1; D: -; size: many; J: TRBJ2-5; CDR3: CSARGGDGETQYF; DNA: TGCAGTGCCCGGGGTGGGGATGGGGAGACCCAGTACTTC
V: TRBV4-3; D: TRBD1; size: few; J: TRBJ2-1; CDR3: CASSQETGALYNEQFF; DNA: TGCGCCAGCAGCCAAGAAACAGGGGCCCTCTACAATGAGCAGTTCTTC
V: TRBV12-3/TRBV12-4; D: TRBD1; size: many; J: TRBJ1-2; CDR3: CASSLAGGSYGYTF; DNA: TGTGCCAGCAGTTTGGCAGGGGGCAGCTATGGCTACACCTTC
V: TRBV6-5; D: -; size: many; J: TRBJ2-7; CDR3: CASSYRDTSYEQYF; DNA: TGTGCCAGCAGTTACCGGGACACCTCCTACGAGCAGTACTTC
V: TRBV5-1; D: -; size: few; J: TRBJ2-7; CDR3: CASSRSGKPNDEQYF; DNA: TGCGCCAGCAGCCGTAGCGGCAAGCCTAACGACGAGCAGTACTTC
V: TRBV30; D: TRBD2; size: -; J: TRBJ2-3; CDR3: CAWTSTSGGSDTQYF; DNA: TGTGCCTGGACCTCCACTAGCGGGGGGTCAGATACGCAGTATTTT
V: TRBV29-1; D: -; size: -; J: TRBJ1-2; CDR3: CSVSLNYGYTF; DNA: TGCAGCGTTTCCCTAAACTATGGCTACACCTTC
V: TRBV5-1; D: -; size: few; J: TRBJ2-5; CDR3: CASSYQGVQETQYF; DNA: TGCGCCAGCAGCTATCAGGGTGTCCAAGAGACCCAGTACTTC
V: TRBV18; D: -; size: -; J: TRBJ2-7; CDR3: CASSPEVRDEQYF; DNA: TGTGCCAGCTCACCAGAGGTCCGGGACGAGCAGTACTTC
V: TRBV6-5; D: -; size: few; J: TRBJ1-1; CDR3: CASSYSGENTEAFF; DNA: TGTGCCAGCAGTTACTCAGGAGAGAACACTGAAGCTTTCTTT
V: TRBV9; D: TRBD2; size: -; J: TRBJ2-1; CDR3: CASSLPGLAGNEQFF; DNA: TGTGCCAGCAGCTTACCCGGACTAGCGGGAAATGAGCAGTTCTTC
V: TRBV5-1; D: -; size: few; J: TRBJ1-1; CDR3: CASSYLMNTEAFF; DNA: TGCGCCAGCAGCTACCTCATGAACACTGAAGCTTTCTTT
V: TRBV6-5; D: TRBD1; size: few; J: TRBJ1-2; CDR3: CASSFRGQGYGYTF; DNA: TGTGCCAGCAGTTTCAGGGGGCAAGGCTATGGCTACACCTTC
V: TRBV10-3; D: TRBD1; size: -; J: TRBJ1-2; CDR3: CAISEWRGRHYGYTF; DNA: TGTGCCATCAGTGAGTGGAGGGGGCGCCACTATGGCTACACCTTC
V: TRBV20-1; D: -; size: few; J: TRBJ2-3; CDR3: CSASFGKGTDTQYF; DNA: TGCAGTGCTAGTTTCGGGAAGGGTACAGATACGCAGTATTTT
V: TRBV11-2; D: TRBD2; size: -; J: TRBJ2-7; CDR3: CASSARLAGGYVQYF; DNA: TGTGCCAGCAGCGCCCGACTAGCGGGAGGCTACGTGCAGTACTTC